This T cell receptor (beta chain) was sequenced in a study of OX40 agonist ivuxolimab in advanced cancers. Study background: Cohort: roughly 80% men, mean age about 60, aged about 23 to 80.

Method: immunoSEQ multiplex PCR; TCRdb's copy keeps in-frame clones and lacks some. This sample has some 78,000 clones, with about 88% found just once. The sequencing here drew on CD4+ or CD8+ T cells sorted from blood, taken in a trial of the OX40 agonist ivuxolimab. This sequence was found in an adult with an advanced solid tumor such as melanoma, head and neck, liver or kidney cancer.

The CDR3 loop is CASSLQVETEAFF. The CDR3 DNA follows: TGCGCCAGCAGCTTACAGGTGGAGACTGAAGCTTTCTTT. This sequence joins TRBV5-1 and TRBJ1-1; D may be TRBD1 (5 bases). Trimming removed 2 bases from V and 5 bases from J, with 10 bases in between. Germline loops: CDR1 SGHRS, CDR2 YFSETQ. CDR3 length equals 13 residues.